The 30 T cell receptor beta chains presented below share a single source sample, sequenced in a study of cytomegalovirus exposure and HLA in healthy donors. PCR was performed using 60 Vbeta and 13 Jbeta primers. Repertoires were generated with immunoSEQ multiplex PCR, while TCRdb's copy carries only in-frame clones and drops some. The top ten hold 7% to 9% of the sample, which has 240,000 or so clones, about 86% seen once. The material sequenced was PBMCs. All receptors derive from a woman aged 60-75 years in good health and CMV-seropositive.

A word on this clone: Its ends do not fully match the called genes, so a read error is possible. The chain joins TRBV2 to TRBJ1-4; D possibly corresponds to TRBD1 (6 bases). The germline V gene encodes CDR1 SNHLY and CDR2 FYNNEI. The CDR3 covers 11 residues. CDR3 DNA sequence: TGTGCCAGCAGCCTGGACACAGGGAAAGCGTTT. It specifies CASSLDTGKAF.

The chain combines TRBV7-6 with TRBJ1-4; unclear D gene. V lost 5 bases and J 4 bases, leaving 11 bases between the germline ends. Germline V gene lookup returns CDR1 SGHVS and CDR2 FNYEAQ. The CDR3 is 14 amino acids. The CDR3 DNA sequence: TGTGCCAGCAGCCCCCTGGCTGTTAATGAAAAACTGTTTTTT. Protein sequence: CASSPLAVNEKLFF.

This clone was recorded a few times. The V call is TRBV19, the J call TRBJ2-7; 9 bases fit TRBD2. Germline assignment: CDR1 LNHDA and CDR2 SQIVND (reference sequence). Trimming took 5 bases from V and 0 from J; bases not matched to a gene: 5. CDR3 length equals 15 residues. This chain's CDR3 is CASSAKTSGSYEQYF. In DNA form, the CDR3 reads TGTGCCAGTAGTGCCAAGACTAGCGGCTCCTACGAGCAGTACTTC.

The V and J genes are TRBV27 and TRBJ2-1, with a possible D match to TRBD2 (6 bases). Germline V CDR1 and CDR2: MNHEY, SMNVEV (reference sequence). The CDR3 totals 14 residues. V was cut by 3 bases and J by 9 bases, with 15 bases left in between. In nucleotides, the CDR3 is TGTGCCAGCAGTTTTGGACCCCGGGGGAGTGAGCAGTTCTTC. This encodes CASSFGPRGSEQFF.

The chain uses TRBV6-5 and TRBJ2-7; the match to TRBD1 covers 9 bases. Germline values: CDR1 MNHEY, CDR2 SVGAGI. The V and J ends lost 7 bases and 4 bases, in that order; junction bases with no gene match: 5. This CDR3 contains 13 residues. CDR3 DNA: TGTGCCAGCATTAGGACAGGGGCATACGAGCAGTACTTC. Its translation is CASIRTGAYEQYF.

V gene TRBV10-3 combines with J gene TRBJ2-7; 14 bases match TRBD2. Germline-derived CDR1 and CDR2 are ENHRY and SYGVKD. CDR3 length: 15 residues. V trimming: 6 bases; J trimming: 0 bases; junction bases outside the gene matches: 1. The CDR3 region is CAISGTSGSSYEQYF. DNA for the CDR3: TGTGCCATCAGCGGGACTAGCGGGAGCTCCTACGAGCAGTACTTC.

The rearrangement uses TRBV7-3 and TRBJ2-1, with D possibly being TRBD2 (5 bases). The germline V gene has CDR1 SGHTA and CDR2 FQGTGA. This CDR3 spans 12 amino acids. V was clipped by 7 bases and J by 16 bases, with 20 bases between them. CDR3 sequence (DNA): TGTGCCAGCAAGGATGGGATGGGAGTCCCCTTCTTC. This encodes CASKDGMGVPFF. Full variable domain (rest looked up from reference TRBV7-3 and TRBJ2-1): GAGVSQTPSNKVTEKGKYVELRCDPISGHTALYWYRQSLGQGPEFLIYFQGTGAADDSGLPNDRFFAVRPEGSVSTLKIQRTERGDSAVYLCASKDGMGVPFFGPGTRLTVL.

Worth noting for this clone: The conserved final phenylalanine or tryptophan is absent from the CDR3, which likely points to a read error. No DNA is shown, since the ends of the CDR3 on it are uncertain; the CDR3 is the one TCRdb lists. The gene calls are TRBV28 and TRBJ2-7; the table's D call TRBD1 went unverified against the DNA. Counting both end residues, the CDR3 totals 19 amino acids. The V gene's germline CDR1 is MDHEN and CDR2 SYDVKM. The CDR3 reads CASSLCTGPTDLLGNMNSS.

The rearrangement joins TRBV27 to TRBJ2-7; 8 nucleotides agree with TRBD1. V trimming: 5 bases; J trimming: 1 base; junction bases outside the gene matches: 4. Germline values: CDR1 MNHEY, CDR2 SMNVEV (reference sequence). This CDR3 contains 14 residues. CDR3 nucleotides: TGTGCCAGCAGTAGGCGGGACAGGTCCTACGAGCAGTACTTC. This translates into CASSRRDRSYEQYF.

V is TRBV28 and J is TRBJ2-7; 7 bases fit TRBD2. Germline CDR1 reads MDHEN; CDR2 reads SYDVKM. The CDR3 covers 14 residues. With 5 bases clipped from V and 4 bases from J, the junction kept 8 bases outside the gene matches. Here the CDR3 DNA reads TGTGCCAGCAGTCCAATAGCGGGTCTGTACGAGCAGTACTTC. This codes for CASSPIAGLYEQYF.

CDR3 sequence (DNA): TGTGCCAGCAGCCAAGGTATTAGCTTTTTTGGATCCTACAATGAGCAGTTCTTC. Residues: CASSQGISFFGSYNEQFF. V and J are TRBV14 and TRBJ2-1; D not certain. V was trimmed by 1 base and J by 1 base, leaving 17 bases between them. Germline V gives CDR1 SGHDN, CDR2 FVKESK. The CDR3 extends over 18 amino acids.

The V gene is TRBV4-1, the J gene TRBJ2-5; 9 positions agree with TRBD1. J lost 3 bases, V lost 4 bases, and 9 bases had no gene match. The germline CDR1 and CDR2 sequences are MGHRA and YSYEKL. This CDR3 contains 16 residues. The CDR3 nucleotides read TGCGCCAGCAGCCTAAAACCAACAGGGGGCGAAGAGACCCAGTACTTC. Translating gives CASSLKPTGGEETQYF.

The V and J genes are TRBV10-1 and TRBJ2-5; 9 nucleotides agree with TRBD1. With 5 bases clipped from V and 0 bases from J, the junction kept 10 bases outside the gene matches. Germline V gene lookup returns CDR1 WNHNN and CDR2 SYGVQD (reference sequence). The CDR3 is 17 amino acids. CDR3 residues: CASSPGQGWGDQETQYF. In DNA, the CDR3 is TGCGCCAGCAGTCCGGGACAGGGTTGGGGGGACCAAGAGACCCAGTACTTC.

This clone has more than one count but fewer than ten. The V gene is TRBV4-1, the J gene TRBJ2-6; maybe TRBD1 (6 bases). The CDR3 extends over 15 amino acids. Trimming took off 6 bases at V and 3 bases at J, with 12 bases between the two ends. The V gene's germline CDR1 is MGHRA and CDR2 YSYEKL. The CDR3 nucleotides are TGCGCCAGCAGAAAACAGGGCCTTGGGGCCAACGTCCTGACTTTC. As protein: CASRKQGLGANVLTF.

V usage is TRBV14 and J usage is TRBJ2-7; TRBD2 matches at 10 bases. The CDR3 spans 14 residues. The junction had 5 bases not matched to a gene; V was cut back by 2 bases and J by 7 bases. CDR1 and CDR2 from the germline V gene are SGHDN and FVKESK. CDR3 DNA sequence: TGTGCCAGCAGCCAACTAGCGGGAGCGGGTGAGCAGTACTTC. It is translated as CASSQLAGAGEQYF.

This chain uses TRBV5-1 with TRBJ2-1; the D gene is possibly TRBD2 (6 bases). The CDR3 sequence is 15 residues long. Germline CDR1 SGHRS, CDR2 YFSETQ. V gave up 0 bases and J gave up 4 bases, with 11 bases separating them. CDR3 in DNA: TGCGCCAGCAGCTTGGGGGGACTTGGGTACAATGAGCAGTTCTTC. Its translation: CASSLGGLGYNEQFF.

This clone was seen a few times. The chain is built from TRBV10-3 and TRBJ1-2, with 8 bases lining up with TRBD1. Germline assignment: CDR1 ENHRY and CDR2 SYGVKD. There are 14 residues in the CDR3. The V gene end was trimmed by 2 bases and the J gene end by 5 bases; junction bases not matched to a gene: 4. In DNA form, the CDR3 reads TGTGCCATCAGTGAGGACAGGGGTCAGTATGGCTACACCTTC. Its translation: CAISEDRGQYGYTF.

V usage is TRBV28 and J usage is TRBJ1-2; TRBD1 might be the D (6 bases). The ends were cut back, 2 bases at V and 8 bases at J, with 12 bases in the middle. Looked up from germline, CDR1 is MDHEN and CDR2 is SYDVKM. CDR3 size: 13 residues. CDR3 in amino acids: CASSLVGAVGYTF. The CDR3 DNA sequence: TGTGCCAGCAGTTTAGTGGGGGCGGTGGGCTACACCTTC.

The rearrangement joins TRBV5-1 to TRBJ1-2, with 8 bases fitting TRBD1. The CDR3 extends over 14 amino acids. The germline V gene encodes CDR1 SGHRS and CDR2 YFSETQ. V lost 7 bases and J lost 3; bases outside the gene matches: 8. The CDR3 DNA is TGCGCCAGCCGGACAGGGAGTACGGACTATGGCTACACCTTC. This encodes CASRTGSTDYGYTF.

The chain links TRBV10-3 to TRBJ1-2; 10 bases match TRBD1. Germline V gene data show CDR1 as ENHRY and CDR2 as SYGVKD. The CDR3 totals 15 residues. Trimming removed 4 bases from V and 7 bases from J; junction bases left unmatched: 9. In DNA, the CDR3 is TGTGCCATCAGTGGAACCGGGACAGGGGCCAGTGGCTACACCTTC. It encodes CAISGTGTGASGYTF.

This clone came up once. The chain recombines TRBV10-3 with TRBJ2-7; 8 bases agree with TRBD1. The germline V gene encodes CDR1 ENHRY and CDR2 SYGVKD. V was pared by 5 bases and J by 2 bases, with 2 bases of the junction left unmatched. This CDR3 is 13 amino acids long. The CDR3 coding sequence is TGTGCCATCAGTACCAGGGGGCCCTACGAGCAGTACTTC. Residues: CAISTRGPYEQYF.

The CDR3 bases are TGTGCCAGCAGTGAAGCGGGGCTAGCGGGGCTCCAAGAGACCCAGTACTTC. Its translation is CASSEAGLAGLQETQYF. The rearrangement joins TRBV2 to TRBJ2-5, with 9 bases that match TRBD2. Germline V gives CDR1 SNHLY, CDR2 FYNNEI. V lost 0 bases and J lost 1; bases outside the gene matches: 6. CDR3 length: 17 residues.

The rearrangement uses TRBV28 and TRBJ1-2; D might be TRBD1 (5 bases). V was cut by 9 bases and J by 5 bases, with 16 bases left in between. CDR3 length: 13 residues. Per the germline V gene, CDR1 is MDHEN and CDR2 is SYDVKM. CDR3 nucleotide sequence: TGTGCCAGTGGGGCAGGGTGGGAATATGGCTACACCTTC. Its protein product is CASGAGWEYGYTF.

This chain connects TRBV11-2 to TRBJ2-7; 7 bases are shared with TRBD2. Germline V CDR1 and CDR2: SGHAT, FQNNGV. The V segment lost 5 bases and the J segment 3 bases; nucleotides outside the gene matches: 7. The CDR3 is made up of 14 amino acids. CDR3 in amino acids: CASSRRASGYEQYF. The CDR3 DNA reads TGTGCCAGCAGCCGCCGCGCTAGCGGCTACGAGCAGTACTTC.

The J gene is TRBJ2-7, the V gene TRBV2; 9 bases line up with TRBD1. Germline assignment: CDR1 SNHLY and CDR2 FYNNEI. The CDR3 sequence is 12 residues long. J was trimmed by 4 bases and V by 10 bases; bases with no gene match: 5. The CDR3 nucleotides are TGTGCCATCCGGACAGGGGAATACGAGCAGTACTTC. Amino acid sequence: CAIRTGEYEQYF.

The genes are TRBV10-3 and TRBJ1-2; D not resolved. The CDR3 has 18 residues. CDR1 and CDR2 (germline): ENHRY, SYGVKD. Trimming took off 0 bases at V and 0 bases at J, with 17 bases between the two ends. DNA for the CDR3: TGTGCCATCAGTGAGTCGATATTGAGGCAGCAACCTAACTATGGCTACACCTTC. As protein: CAISESILRQQPNYGYTF.

This chain joins TRBV7-3 and TRBJ2-5; D might be TRBD1 (6 bases). This CDR3 spans 13 amino acids. The V and J ends lost 4 bases and 5 bases respectively, with 11 bases between them. CDR1 SGHTA and CDR2 FQGTGA come from the germline V gene. As DNA, the CDR3 is TGTGCCAGCAGCTCCAGGGGTTATGAGACCCAGTACTTC. Its protein is CASSSRGYETQYF.

This chain connects TRBV10-3 to TRBJ1-5; possibly TRBD1 for D (6 bases). Germline CDR1 is ENHRY and CDR2 is SYGVKD. This CDR3 contains 12 residues. V was cut by 10 bases and J by 3 bases, with 10 bases left in between. The CDR3 loop is CATGQNNQPQHF. The CDR3 DNA follows: TGTGCCACAGGACAGAACAATCAGCCCCAGCATTTT.

CDR3 sequence reads: CASSQPTGEAFF. In nucleotides, the CDR3 is TGCGCCAGCAGCCAACCGACAGGGGAAGCTTTCTTT. The V gene is TRBV4-1, the J gene TRBJ1-1, with 7 bases matching TRBD1. After removal of 2 bases from V and 8 bases from J, the junction contained 2 bases not matched to a gene. CDR1 and CDR2 from the germline V gene are MGHRA and YSYEKL. The length of the CDR3 is 12 residues.

The chain is built from TRBV25-1 and TRBJ1-6; 10 bases match TRBD1. Germline values: CDR1 MGHDK, CDR2 SYGVNS. The CDR3 is 15 residues long. Trimming at V came to 6 bases and at J to 9 bases, leaving 8 bases not matched to a gene. The CDR3, as DNA: TGTGCCAGCAGCGTAGATGGGACAGGGGCTTCACCCCTCCACTTT. This codes for CASSVDGTGASPLHF. The whole variable domain, filled in from reference TRBV25-1 and TRBJ1-6, reads EADIYQTPRYLVIGTGKKITLECSQTMGHDKMYWYQQDPGMELHLIHYSYGVNSTEKGDLSSESTVSRIRTEHFPLTLESARPSHTSQYLCASSVDGTGASPLHFGNGTRLTVT.